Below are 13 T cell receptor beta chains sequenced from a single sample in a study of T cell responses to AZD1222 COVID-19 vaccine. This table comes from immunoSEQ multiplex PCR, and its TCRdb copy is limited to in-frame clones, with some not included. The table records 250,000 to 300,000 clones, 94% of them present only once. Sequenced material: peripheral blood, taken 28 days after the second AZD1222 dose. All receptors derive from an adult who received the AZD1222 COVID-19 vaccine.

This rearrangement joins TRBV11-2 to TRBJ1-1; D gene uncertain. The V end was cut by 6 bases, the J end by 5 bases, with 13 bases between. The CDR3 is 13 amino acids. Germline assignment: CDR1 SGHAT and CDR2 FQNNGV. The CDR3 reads CASRPPPRTEAFF. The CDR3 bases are TGTGCCAGCAGACCCCCCCCGAGGACTGAAGCTTTCTTT.

The DNA of the CDR3 is TGTGCCAGCAGCCAAGTTTCGTCGCGGGGGGGCCAAGAGACCCAGTACTTC. It yields the protein CASSQVSSRGGQETQYF. The V call is TRBV3-1 (or the pseudogene TRBV3-2), the J call TRBJ2-5; 9 nucleotides line up with TRBD2. This CDR3 contains 17 residues. V was pared by 1 base and J by 1 base, with 7 bases of the junction left unmatched. The V gene's germline CDR1 is LGHDT and CDR2 YNNKEL (reference sequence).

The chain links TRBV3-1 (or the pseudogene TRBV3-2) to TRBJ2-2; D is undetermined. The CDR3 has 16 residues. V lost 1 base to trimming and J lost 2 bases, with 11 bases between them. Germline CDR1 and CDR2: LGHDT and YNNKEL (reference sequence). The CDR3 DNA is TGTGCCAGCAGCCAAGTCTGGGGATCCAACACCGGGGAGCTGTTTTTT. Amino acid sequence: CASSQVWGSNTGELFF.

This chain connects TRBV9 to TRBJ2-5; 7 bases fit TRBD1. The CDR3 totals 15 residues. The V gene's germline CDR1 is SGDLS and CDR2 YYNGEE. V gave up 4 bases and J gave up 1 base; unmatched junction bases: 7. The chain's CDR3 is CASSPTGAVQETQYF. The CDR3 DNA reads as TGTGCCAGCAGCCCCACAGGGGCTGTCCAAGAGACCCAGTACTTC. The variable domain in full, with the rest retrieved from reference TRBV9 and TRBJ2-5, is DSGVTQTPKHLITATGQRVTLRCSPRSGDLSVYWYQQSLDQGLQFLIQYYNGEERAKGNILERFSAQQFPDLHSELNLSSLELGDSALYFCASSPTGAVQETQYFGPGTRLLVL.

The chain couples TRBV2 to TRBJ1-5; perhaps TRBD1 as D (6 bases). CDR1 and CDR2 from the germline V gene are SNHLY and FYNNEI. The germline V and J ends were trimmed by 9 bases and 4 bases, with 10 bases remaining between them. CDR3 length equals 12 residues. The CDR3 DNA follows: TGTGCCAGTGGGACAAGAAATCAGCCCCAGCATTTT. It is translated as CASGTRNQPQHF.

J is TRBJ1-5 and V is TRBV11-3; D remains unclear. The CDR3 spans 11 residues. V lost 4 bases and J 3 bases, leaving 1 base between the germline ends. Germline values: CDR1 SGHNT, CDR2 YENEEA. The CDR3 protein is CASSSNQPQHF. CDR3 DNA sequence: TGTGCCAGCAGCTCCAATCAGCCCCAGCATTTT.

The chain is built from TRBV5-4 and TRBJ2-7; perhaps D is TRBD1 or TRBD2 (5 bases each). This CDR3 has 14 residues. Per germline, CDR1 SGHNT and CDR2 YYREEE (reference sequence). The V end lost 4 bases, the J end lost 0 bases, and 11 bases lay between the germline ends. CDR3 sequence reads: CASSPGTLSYEQYF. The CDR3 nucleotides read TGTGCCAGCAGCCCCGGGACGCTCTCCTACGAGCAGTACTTC.

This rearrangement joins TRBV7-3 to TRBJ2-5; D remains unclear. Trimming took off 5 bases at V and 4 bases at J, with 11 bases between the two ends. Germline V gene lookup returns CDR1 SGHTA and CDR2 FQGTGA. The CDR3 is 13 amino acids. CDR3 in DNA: TGTGCCAGCAGCATGAATGCAGGAGAGACCCAGTACTTC. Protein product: CASSMNAGETQYF.

CDR3 sequence reads: CASSSNREDIQYF. The CDR3 nucleotides are TGTGCCAGCAGCTCAAACAGGGAGGACATTCAGTACTTC. The V call is TRBV28, the J call TRBJ2-4; TRBD1 or TRBD2 may be the D gene (6 bases each). Germline-derived CDR1 and CDR2 are MDHEN and SYDVKM. This CDR3 region has 13 residues. The germline V and J ends were trimmed by 6 bases and 8 bases, with 14 bases remaining between them.

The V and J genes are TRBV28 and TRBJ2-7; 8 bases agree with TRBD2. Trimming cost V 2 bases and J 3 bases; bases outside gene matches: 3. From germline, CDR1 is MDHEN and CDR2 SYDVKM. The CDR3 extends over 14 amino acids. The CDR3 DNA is TGTGCCAGCAGTTTAAGCGGGAGTGGCTACGAGCAGTACTTC. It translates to CASSLSGSGYEQYF. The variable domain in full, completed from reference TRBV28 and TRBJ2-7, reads DVKVTQSSRYLVKRTGEKVFLECVQDMDHENMFWYRQDPGLGLRLIYFSYDVKMKEKGDIPEGYSVSREKKERFSLILESASTNQTSMYLCASSLSGSGYEQYFGPGTRLTVT.

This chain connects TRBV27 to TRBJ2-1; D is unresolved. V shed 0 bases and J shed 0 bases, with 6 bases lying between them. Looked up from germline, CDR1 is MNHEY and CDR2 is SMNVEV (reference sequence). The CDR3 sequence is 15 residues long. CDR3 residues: CASSLSVPSYNEQFF. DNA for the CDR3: TGTGCCAGCAGTTTATCTGTACCCTCCTACAATGAGCAGTTCTTC.

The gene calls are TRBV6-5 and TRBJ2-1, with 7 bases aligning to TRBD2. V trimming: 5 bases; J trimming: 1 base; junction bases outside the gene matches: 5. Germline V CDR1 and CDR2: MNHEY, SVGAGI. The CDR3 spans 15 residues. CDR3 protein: CASSPHSGSYNEQFF. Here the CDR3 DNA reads TGTGCCAGCAGTCCCCATAGCGGGTCCTACAATGAGCAGTTCTTC.

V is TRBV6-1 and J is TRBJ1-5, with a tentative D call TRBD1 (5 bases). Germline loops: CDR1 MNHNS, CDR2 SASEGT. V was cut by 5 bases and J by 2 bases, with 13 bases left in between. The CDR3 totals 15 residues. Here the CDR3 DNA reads TGTGCCAGCAGTCCAGGGAAATCTGGCAATCAGCCCCAGCATTTT. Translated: CASSPGKSGNQPQHF.